One sample yielded the 8 T cell receptor beta chains listed below, sequenced in a study of cytomegalovirus exposure and HLA in healthy donors. Use of 60 Vbeta and 13 Jbeta primers characterized the PCR. The protocol was immunoSEQ multiplex PCR, while the TCRdb copy is restricted to in-frame clones and leaves out a portion. The sample carries some 150,000 clones, around four fifths recorded once. The sequenced sample was PBMCs. Receptors were obtained from a boy between 2 and 15 years old in good health and CMV-seronegative.

V gene TRBV28 combines with J gene TRBJ2-5, with D possibly being TRBD1 (5 bases). Trimming stripped 6 bases from V and 5 bases from J, with 16 bases between. From germline, CDR1 is MDHEN and CDR2 SYDVKM. CDR3 length: 14 residues. CDR3 sequence: CASSQGFVPETQYF. CDR3 nucleotide sequence: TGTGCCAGCAGCCAGGGATTCGTCCCCGAGACCCAGTACTTC.

The chain joins TRBV13 to TRBJ1-1; D unresolved. CDR1 and CDR2 from the germline V gene are PRHDT and FYEKMQ (reference sequence). The V end was cut by 3 bases, the J end by 3 bases, with 29 bases between. This CDR3 region has 20 residues. CDR3 sequence: CASSFTYLLSGKIKDTEAFF. The CDR3 DNA reads as TGTGCCAGCAGCTTTACCTATCTACTTTCCGGGAAAATAAAGGACACTGAAGCTTTCTTT.

This clone was observed a few times. The rearrangement uses TRBV19 and TRBJ2-1; possibly TRBD1 for D (5 bases). This CDR3 spans 13 amino acids. CDR1 and CDR2 from the germline V gene are LNHDA and SQIVND (reference sequence). Trimming shortened V by 1 base and J by 11 bases, and 12 bases separated the two germline ends. CDR3 DNA sequence: TGTGCCAGTAGTATAGTAATACAGGAAAAGCAGTTCTTC. It translates to CASSIVIQEKQFF.

This chain joins TRBV19 and TRBJ1-5; 7 bases fit TRBD1. The CDR3 runs 14 residues. After removal of 8 bases from V and 1 base from J, the junction contained 5 bases not matched to a gene. CDR1 is LNHDA, CDR2 SQIVND, per germline (reference sequence). DNA of the CDR3: TGTGCCAGTTCGGACAGGTCCAGCAATCAGCCCCAGCATTTT. It encodes CASSDRSSNQPQHF.

This rearrangement joins TRBV27 to TRBJ2-2; D perhaps matches TRBD1 (6 bases). Germline CDR1 is MNHEY and CDR2 is SMNVEV (reference sequence). The CDR3 is made up of 15 amino acids. Trimming removed 8 bases at V and 3 bases at J, with 16 bases between. The CDR3 nucleotides are TGTGCCAGCGCCCGACAGGTTGGGGACACCGGGGAGCTGTTTTTT. Translated, it gives CASARQVGDTGELFF.

J is TRBJ2-1 and V is TRBV7-8; D gene ambiguous. Germline V gene lookup returns CDR1 SGHVS and CDR2 FQNEAQ. V was trimmed by 3 bases and J by 0 bases, leaving 12 bases between them. CDR3 length: 16 residues. The DNA of the CDR3 is TGTGCCAGCAGCTTTGAGCAACTGAGCTCCTACAATGAGCAGTTCTTC. Protein: CASSFEQLSSYNEQFF.

CDR3 protein: CASSLEWGGAYEQYF. CDR3 bases: TGTGCCAGCAGCTTAGAGTGGGGGGGGGCCTACGAGCAGTACTTC. The V and J genes are TRBV7-2 and TRBJ2-7, with 7 bases matching TRBD2. Germline lookup yields CDR1 SGHTA and CDR2 FQGNSA. The CDR3 length is 15 residues. Trimming at V came to 1 base and at J to 2 bases, leaving 5 bases not matched to a gene.

This CDR3 reads CASSLWTGGYNEQFF. DNA for the CDR3: TGCGCCAGCAGCCTTTGGACAGGAGGATACAATGAGCAGTTCTTC. This chain uses TRBV4-1 with TRBJ2-1; 7 bases match TRBD1. CDR1 is MGHRA, CDR2 YSYEKL, per germline. The CDR3 runs to 15 residues. The V segment lost 4 bases and the J segment 4 bases; nucleotides outside the gene matches: 7.